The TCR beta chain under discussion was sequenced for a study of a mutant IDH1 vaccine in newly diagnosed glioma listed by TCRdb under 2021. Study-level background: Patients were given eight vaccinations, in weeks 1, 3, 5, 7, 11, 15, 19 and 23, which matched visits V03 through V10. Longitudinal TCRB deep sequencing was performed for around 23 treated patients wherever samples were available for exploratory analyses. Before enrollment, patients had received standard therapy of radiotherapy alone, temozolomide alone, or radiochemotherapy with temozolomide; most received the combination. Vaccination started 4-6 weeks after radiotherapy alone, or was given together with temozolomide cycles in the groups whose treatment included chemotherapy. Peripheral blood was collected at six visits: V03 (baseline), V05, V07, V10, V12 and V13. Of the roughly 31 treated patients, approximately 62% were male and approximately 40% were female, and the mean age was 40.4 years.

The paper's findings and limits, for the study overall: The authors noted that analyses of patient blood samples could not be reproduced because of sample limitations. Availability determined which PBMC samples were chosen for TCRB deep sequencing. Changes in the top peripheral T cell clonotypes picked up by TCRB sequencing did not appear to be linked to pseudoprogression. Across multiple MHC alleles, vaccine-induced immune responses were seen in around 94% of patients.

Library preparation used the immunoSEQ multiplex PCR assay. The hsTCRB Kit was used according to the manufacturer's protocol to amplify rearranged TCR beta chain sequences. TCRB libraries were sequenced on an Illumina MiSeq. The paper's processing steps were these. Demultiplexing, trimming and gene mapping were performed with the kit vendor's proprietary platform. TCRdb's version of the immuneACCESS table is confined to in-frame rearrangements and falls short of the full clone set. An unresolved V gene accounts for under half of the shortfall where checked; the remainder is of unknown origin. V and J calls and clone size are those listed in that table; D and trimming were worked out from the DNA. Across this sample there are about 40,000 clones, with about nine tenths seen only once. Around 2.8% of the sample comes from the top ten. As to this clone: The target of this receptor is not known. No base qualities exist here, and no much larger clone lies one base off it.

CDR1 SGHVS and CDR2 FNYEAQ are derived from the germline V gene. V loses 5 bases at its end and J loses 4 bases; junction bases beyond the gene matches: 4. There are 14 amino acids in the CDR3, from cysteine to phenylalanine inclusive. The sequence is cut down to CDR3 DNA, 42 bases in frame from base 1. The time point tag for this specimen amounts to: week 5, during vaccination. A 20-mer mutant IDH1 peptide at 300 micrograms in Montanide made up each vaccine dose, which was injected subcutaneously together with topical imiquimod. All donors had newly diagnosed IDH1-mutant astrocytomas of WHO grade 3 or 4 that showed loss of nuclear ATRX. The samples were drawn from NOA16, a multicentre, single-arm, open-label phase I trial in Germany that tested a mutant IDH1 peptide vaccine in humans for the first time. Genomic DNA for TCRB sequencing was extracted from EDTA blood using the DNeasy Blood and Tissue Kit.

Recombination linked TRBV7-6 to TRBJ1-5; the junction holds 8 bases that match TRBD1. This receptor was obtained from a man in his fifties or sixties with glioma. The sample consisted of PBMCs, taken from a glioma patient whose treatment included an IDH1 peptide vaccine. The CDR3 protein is CASSPRQGNQPQHF. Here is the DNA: TGTGCCAGCAGCCCACGACAGGGGAATCAGCCCCAGCATTTT.